This paragraph reports one T cell receptor beta chain. The antigen remains undetermined. This sample is part of a study of vaccination effects on CD4 cells after COVID-19. Study findings and constraints: Marked contraction was observed in infection-induced and vaccine-induced clones late after vaccination.

Trimming removed 8 bases at V and 4 bases at J, with 18 bases between. CDR3 length: 15 amino acids. The germline V gene encodes CDR1 MDHEN and CDR2 SYDVKM. Using immunoSEQ multiplex PCR, the repertoire was profiled, and TCRdb retains in-frame clones only, with some absent. Among about 34,000 clones, less than 80% were seen once, and the ten largest hold 27%. Viral peptide pool expansion of antigen-specific CD4+ T cells preceded sequencing in the ViraFEST assay. The culture ran for approximately nine days before CD4+ T cells were isolated. According to the study, vaccine recipients showed no prior SARS-CoV-2 infection and negative nucleocapsid antibodies. Every well got around 2 million PBMC, which were grown with about 10 IU/ml IL-2 and 9 to 10 ug/ml peptides. Half the medium was swapped for IL-2 medium on days 3 and 7.

Material: CD4+ T cells from PBMCs cultured with HCoV-OC43 spike peptides, obtained before COVID-19 vaccination. Subset indicated: HCoV-OC43 spike overlapping peptide pool stimulation. The V gene is TRBV28, the J gene TRBJ1-5; tentatively, D is TRBD1 (5 bases). This receptor was taken from a human donor who received a COVID-19 vaccine. Written as DNA, the CDR3 is TGTGCCAGCGACTCTCCCGGGGGGGGTAATCAGCCCCAGCATTTT. The encoded protein is CASDSPGGGNQPQHF. The entire variable domain, with the rest obtained from reference TRBV28 and TRBJ1-5, is as follows: DVKVTQSSRYLVKRTGEKVFLECVQDMDHENMFWYRQDPGLGLRLIYFSYDVKMKEKGDIPEGYSVSREKKERFSLILESASTNQTSMYLCASDSPGGGNQPQHFGDGTRLSIL.